A single sample is the source of the 17 T cell receptor beta chains below, sequenced in a study of T cell responses to AZD1222 COVID-19 vaccine. Sequencing used immunoSEQ multiplex PCR; TCRdb keeps in-frame clones, though not all of them. The data hold 150,000 to 200,000 clones, with around 94% observed a single time. This sample comprised peripheral blood, obtained 28 days after the second AZD1222 dose. The receptors stem from an adult who received the AZD1222 COVID-19 vaccine.

The chain uses TRBV19 and TRBJ2-5; D is perhaps TRBD1 or TRBD2 (7 bases each). V was cut by 6 bases and J by 5 bases, with 13 bases left in between. The CDR3 extends over 13 amino acids. Germline V lookup: CDR1 LNHDA, CDR2 SQIVND (reference sequence). For the CDR3, the DNA is TGTGCCAGTAGGAACAGGGGAGGGGAGACCCAGTACTTC. This encodes CASRNRGGETQYF.

The chain is built from TRBV18 and TRBJ2-3; D is perhaps TRBD1 (5 bases). Trimming removed 0 bases at V and 6 bases at J, with 13 bases between. The CDR3 has 15 amino acids. Germline CDR1 and CDR2: KGHSH and LQKENI. Here the CDR3 DNA reads TGTGCCAGCTCACCACCCCAGCCCAGGGCGGATACGCAGTATTTT. Translating gives CASSPPQPRADTQYF.

This rearrangement joins TRBV19 to TRBJ1-1, with TRBD1 matching over 9 bases. The germline V gene encodes CDR1 LNHDA and CDR2 SQIVND (reference sequence). The CDR3 runs to 14 residues. J gave up 6 bases and V 5 bases, and 7 bases lay outside the gene matches. The CDR3 here is CASSSQGQGSEAFF. For the CDR3, the DNA is TGTGCCAGTAGTTCCCAGGGACAGGGATCTGAAGCTTTCTTT.

The gene calls are TRBV7-9 and TRBJ2-7, with D tentatively TRBD2 (6 bases). CDR1 and CDR2 from the germline V gene are SEHNR and FQNEAQ (reference sequence). V was pared by 5 bases and J by 4 bases, with 18 bases between. This CDR3 contains 15 residues. The CDR3 nucleotides are TGTGCCAGCAGCCTTAGCGTCGGGAGTCGGTACGAGCAGTACTTC. Protein: CASSLSVGSRYEQYF.

This chain connects TRBV10-3 to TRBJ1-6; TRBD1 aligns across 8 bases. This CDR3 has 16 amino acids. V gave up 0 bases and J gave up 10 bases; unmatched junction bases: 8. Germline V CDR1 and CDR2: ENHRY, SYGVKD. The CDR3 bases are TGTGCCATCAGTGAGTCTGGAGGACAGGGAGGGTCACCCCTCCACTTT. Translating gives CAISESGGQGGSPLHF.

The chain carries TRBV18 and TRBJ1-5; 9 bases are a match to TRBD1. Germline CDR1 and CDR2: KGHSH and LQKENI. Trimming cost V 3 bases and J 5 bases; bases outside gene matches: 2. The CDR3 is 14 amino acids. The CDR3 DNA sequence: TGTGCCAGCTCACCGACAGGGGGGGATCAGCCCCAGCATTTT. Translation gives CASSPTGGDQPQHF.

This clone was counted once. The V gene is TRBV3-1 (or the pseudogene TRBV3-2), the J gene TRBJ2-1, with D hard to call. The germline V gene has CDR1 LGHDT and CDR2 YNNKEL (reference sequence). Trimming removed 2 bases from V and 8 bases from J, with 13 bases in between. This CDR3 has 14 residues. CDR3 sequence reads: CASSQSPRRDEQFF. The CDR3 DNA is TGTGCCAGCAGCCAATCCCCCCGCCGCGATGAGCAGTTCTTC.

V usage is TRBV5-5 and J usage is TRBJ1-4, with 9 bases fitting TRBD1. This CDR3 spans 14 amino acids. The J segment lost 6 bases and the V segment lost 5 bases, leaving 5 bases of the junction unmatched. Germline assignment: CDR1 SGHKS and CDR2 YYEKEE (reference sequence). CDR3: CASSAQGAYEKLFF. In DNA form, the CDR3 reads TGTGCCAGCAGTGCACAGGGGGCCTATGAAAAACTGTTTTTT.

This chain connects TRBV4-1 to TRBJ2-6; D gene uncertain. Germline CDR1 is MGHRA and CDR2 is YSYEKL. This CDR3 is 15 amino acids long. V lost 4 bases and J lost 0, with 7 bases in between. The CDR3 coding sequence is TGCGCCAGCAGCCTAAGACGCTCTGGGGCCAACGTCCTGACTTTC. This sequence encodes CASSLRRSGANVLTF.

The DNA for the CDR3 is TGTGCCAGCAGTGGGGGTGCTAGCGGGAGAGGGGGGCAGTTCTTC. This encodes CASSGGASGRGGQFF. The chain employs TRBV27 and TRBJ2-1; 10 bases align to TRBD2. The CDR3 is 15 amino acids. Germline V gives CDR1 MNHEY, CDR2 SMNVEV (reference sequence). V dropped 5 bases and J dropped 12; count of bases not matched to a gene: 13.

The chain employs TRBV4-3 and TRBJ2-1; perhaps TRBD1 as D (5 bases). In germline, CDR1 is LGHNA, CDR2 YSLEER. The CDR3 sequence is 17 residues long. V was pared by 0 bases and J by 0 bases, with 12 bases between. The CDR3 DNA sequence: TGCGCCAGCAGCCAAGATCTGCTCAGGGCCTCCTACAATGAGCAGTTCTTC. Protein sequence: CASSQDLLRASYNEQFF.

The V and J genes are TRBV30 and TRBJ2-1; weak D call: TRBD2 (5 bases). The V end was cut by 0 bases, the J end by 10 bases, with 25 bases between. CDR3 size: 17 residues. Germline CDR1 and CDR2: GTSNPN and SVGIG (reference sequence). The CDR3 region has the DNA TGTGCCTGGAGTGTGGATATCCTAGCCCTTAACCAGCACGAGCAGTTCTTC. Residues: CAWSVDILALNQHEQFF.

The chain combines TRBV2 with TRBJ1-4; no definite D call. Per germline, CDR1 SNHLY and CDR2 FYNNEI. CDR3 size: 14 residues. Trimming took 0 bases from V and 2 from J, leaving 4 bases between them. The CDR3 DNA reads as TGTGCCAGCAGTGAAGCTTGGACTAATGAAAAACTGTTTTTT. Translating gives CASSEAWTNEKLFF.

This chain's CDR3 is CASAGTVISPLHF. The CDR3 DNA reads as TGTGCCAGCGCTGGGACGGTTATTTCACCCCTCCACTTT. The rearrangement uses TRBV6-5 and TRBJ1-6; possibly TRBD1 for D (5 bases). V shed 8 bases and J shed 9 bases, with 14 bases lying between them. The CDR3 runs 13 residues. The germline V gene encodes CDR1 MNHEY and CDR2 SVGAGI.

The gene calls are TRBV6-5 and TRBJ1-5; 8 positions agree with TRBD1. Trimming removed 8 bases from V and 6 bases from J; junction bases left unmatched: 12. This CDR3 is 15 amino acids long. From germline, CDR1 is MNHEY and CDR2 SVGAGI. The CDR3 region is CASSTGVSSVQPQHF. CDR3 sequence (DNA): TGTGCCAGCTCGACAGGGGTATCTAGTGTTCAGCCCCAGCATTTT.

The V and J genes are TRBV7-9 and TRBJ2-1; TRBD1 matches 10 bases. The CDR3 has 17 residues. V shed 4 bases and J 6 bases; nucleotides not matched to a gene: 12. The germline CDR1 and CDR2 sequences are SEHNR and FQNEAQ (reference sequence). The CDR3 protein is CASSSHLRDRGSNEQFF. In DNA form, the CDR3 reads TGTGCCAGCAGCTCGCACCTCCGGGACAGGGGAAGCAATGAGCAGTTCTTC.

The chain employs TRBV3-1 (or the pseudogene TRBV3-2) and TRBJ2-7, with a weak D call TRBD2 (6 bases). The CDR3 loop spans 15 amino acids. Germline V gene data show CDR1 as LGHDT and CDR2 as YNNKEL (reference sequence). V was pared by 1 base and J by 3 bases, with 13 bases between. The CDR3 loop is CASSQVGSSGYEQYF. In DNA form, the CDR3 reads TGTGCCAGCAGCCAAGTTGGGAGTAGCGGCTACGAGCAGTACTTC.